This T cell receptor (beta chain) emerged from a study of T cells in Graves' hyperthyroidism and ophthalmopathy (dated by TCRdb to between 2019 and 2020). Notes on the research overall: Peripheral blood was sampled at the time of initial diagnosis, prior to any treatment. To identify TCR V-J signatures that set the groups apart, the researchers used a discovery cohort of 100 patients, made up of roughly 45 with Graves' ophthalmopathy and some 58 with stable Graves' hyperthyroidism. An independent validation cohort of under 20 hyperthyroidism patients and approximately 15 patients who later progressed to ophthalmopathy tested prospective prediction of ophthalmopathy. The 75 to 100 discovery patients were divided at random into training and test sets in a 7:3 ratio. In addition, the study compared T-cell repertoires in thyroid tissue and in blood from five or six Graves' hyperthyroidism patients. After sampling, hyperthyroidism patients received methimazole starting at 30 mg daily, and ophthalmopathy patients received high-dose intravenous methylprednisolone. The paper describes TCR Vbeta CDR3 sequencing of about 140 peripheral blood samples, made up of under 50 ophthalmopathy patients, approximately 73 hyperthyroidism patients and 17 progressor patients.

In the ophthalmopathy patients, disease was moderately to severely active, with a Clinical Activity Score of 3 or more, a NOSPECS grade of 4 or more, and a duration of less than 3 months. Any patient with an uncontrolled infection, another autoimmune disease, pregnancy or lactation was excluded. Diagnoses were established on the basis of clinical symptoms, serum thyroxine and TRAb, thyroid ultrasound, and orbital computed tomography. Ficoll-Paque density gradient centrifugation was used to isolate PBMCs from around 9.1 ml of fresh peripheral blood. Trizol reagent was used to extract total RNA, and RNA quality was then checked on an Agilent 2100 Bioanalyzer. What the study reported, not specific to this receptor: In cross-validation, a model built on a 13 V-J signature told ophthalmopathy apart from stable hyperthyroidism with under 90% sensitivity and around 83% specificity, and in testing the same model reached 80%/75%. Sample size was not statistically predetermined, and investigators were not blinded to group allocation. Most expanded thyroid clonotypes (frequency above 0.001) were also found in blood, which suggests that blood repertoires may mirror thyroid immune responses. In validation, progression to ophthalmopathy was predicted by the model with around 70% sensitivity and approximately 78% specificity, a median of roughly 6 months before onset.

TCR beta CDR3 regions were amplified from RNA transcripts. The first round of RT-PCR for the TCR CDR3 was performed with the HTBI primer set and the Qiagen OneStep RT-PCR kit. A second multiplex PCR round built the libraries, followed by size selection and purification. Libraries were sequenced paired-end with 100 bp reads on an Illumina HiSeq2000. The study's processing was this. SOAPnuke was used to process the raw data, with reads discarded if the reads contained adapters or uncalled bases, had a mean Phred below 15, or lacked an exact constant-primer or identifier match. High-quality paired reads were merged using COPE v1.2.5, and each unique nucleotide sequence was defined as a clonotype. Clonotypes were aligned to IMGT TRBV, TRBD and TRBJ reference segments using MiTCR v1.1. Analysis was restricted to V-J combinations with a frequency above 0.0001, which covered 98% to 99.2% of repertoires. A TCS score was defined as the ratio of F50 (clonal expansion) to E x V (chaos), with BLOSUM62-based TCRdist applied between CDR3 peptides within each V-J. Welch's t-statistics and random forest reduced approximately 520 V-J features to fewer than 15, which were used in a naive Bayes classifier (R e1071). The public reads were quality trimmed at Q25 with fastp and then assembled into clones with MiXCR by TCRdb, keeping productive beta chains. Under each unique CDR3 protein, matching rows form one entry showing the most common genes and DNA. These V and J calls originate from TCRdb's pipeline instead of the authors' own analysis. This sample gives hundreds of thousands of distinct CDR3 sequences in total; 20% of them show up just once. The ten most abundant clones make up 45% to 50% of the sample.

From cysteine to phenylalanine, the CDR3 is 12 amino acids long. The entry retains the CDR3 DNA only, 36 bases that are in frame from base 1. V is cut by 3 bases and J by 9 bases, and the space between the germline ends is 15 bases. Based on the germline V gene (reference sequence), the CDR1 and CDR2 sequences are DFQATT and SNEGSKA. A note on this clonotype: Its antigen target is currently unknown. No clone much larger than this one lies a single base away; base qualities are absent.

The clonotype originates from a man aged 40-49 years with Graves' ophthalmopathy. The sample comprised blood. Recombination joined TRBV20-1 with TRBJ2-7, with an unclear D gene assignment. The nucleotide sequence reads TGCAGTGCTAGTTTTCTGGCGACGGTGCAGTACTTC. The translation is CSASFLATVQYF.